This passage covers 31 T cell receptor beta chains from one sample sequenced in a study of T cell repertoires in ileal Crohn's disease. Sample time point: inflamed ileum from the surgical specimen. Using immunoSEQ multiplex PCR, the repertoire was profiled, and TCRdb retains in-frame clones only, with some absent. The table includes fewer than 6,000 clones, 82% detected once. Sequencing input: ileal tissue. The receptors originated from an adult with Crohn's disease.

This chain uses TRBV7-9 with TRBJ2-1, with D perhaps matching TRBD1 or TRBD2 (5 bases each). The V end lost 3 bases, the J end lost 5 bases, and 11 bases lay between the germline ends. Germline CDR1 reads SEHNR; CDR2 reads FQNEAQ (reference sequence). This CDR3 contains 14 residues. In DNA form, the CDR3 reads TGTGCCAGCAGCTTTGCAGGGACCGACAATGAGCAGTTCTTC. This encodes CASSFAGTDNEQFF.

The chain has TRBV5-1 and TRBJ1-1; 10 bases align to TRBD1. The CDR3 has 15 residues. The germline V gene encodes CDR1 SGHRS and CDR2 YFSETQ. V was clipped by 5 bases and J by 4 bases; unmatched bases: 8. The CDR3 is CASSRQGAEGTEAFF. The CDR3 DNA is TGCGCCAGCAGTAGACAGGGGGCTGAGGGCACTGAAGCTTTCTTT.

V is TRBV6-5 and J is TRBJ1-2, with D unclear. The CDR3 contains 12 residues. Germline CDR1 is MNHEY and CDR2 is SVGAGI. The V end lost 5 bases, the J end lost 0 bases, and 4 bases lay between the germline ends. The CDR3 reads CASSNPNYGYTF. The CDR3 nucleotides are TGTGCCAGCAGTAACCCTAACTATGGCTACACCTTC.

The chain recombines TRBV5-6 with TRBJ1-2, with D perhaps TRBD1 (5 bases). Germline V gene data show CDR1 as SGHDT and CDR2 as YYEEEE. V shed 0 bases and J shed 7 bases, with 10 bases lying between them. The CDR3 is 13 amino acids. CDR3: CASSLVQGSGYTF. CDR3 DNA sequence: TGTGCCAGCAGCTTGGTTCAGGGCAGTGGCTACACCTTC. The full variable domain, its missing parts supplied by reference TRBV5-6 and TRBJ1-2, is DAGVTQSPTHLIKTRGQQVTLRCSPKSGHDTVSWYQQALGQGPQFIFQYYEEEERQRGNFPDRFSGHQFPNYSSELNVNALLLGDSALYLCASSLVQGSGYTFGSGTRLTVV.

The V gene is TRBV7-2, the J gene TRBJ2-5; 13 nucleotides align to TRBD2. Trimming at V came to 5 bases and at J to 7 bases, leaving 7 bases not matched to a gene. Germline CDR1 reads SGHTA; CDR2 reads FQGNSA. The CDR3 is 15 amino acids. CDR3 nucleotide sequence: TGTGCCAGCAGCCCTCCGACTAGCGGGGGGCTGACCCAGTACTTC. It is translated as CASSPPTSGGLTQYF.

This clone was detected only a few times. V gene TRBV2 combines with J gene TRBJ2-2; 7 nucleotides match TRBD2. From germline, CDR1 is SNHLY and CDR2 FYNNEI. Unmatched junction bases numbered 8, after V lost 10 bases and J lost 0 bases. The CDR3 consists of 15 residues. CDR3 nucleotides: TGTGCCACCAAAATCGGGGGGTCGAACACCGGGGAGCTGTTTTTT. It is translated as CATKIGGSNTGELFF.

This clone rates as large. This chain connects TRBV9 to TRBJ2-3; TRBD2 matches at 7 bases. The CDR3 spans 14 residues. Germline CDR1 is SGDLS and CDR2 is YYNGEE. The trim removed 7 bases at V and 2 bases at J, leaving 7 bases unmatched. The CDR3 here is CASSYRDYTDTQYF. The CDR3 DNA reads as TGTGCCAGCTCTTACCGGGACTACACAGATACGCAGTATTTT.

This chain joins TRBV7-9 and TRBJ1-4, with D maybe TRBD1 (5 bases). Germline V gives CDR1 SEHNR, CDR2 FQNEAQ (reference sequence). V was shortened by 2 bases and J by 1 base, with 14 bases between the two germline ends. This CDR3 has 17 amino acids. The CDR3 region has the DNA TGTGCCAGCAGCTTAATTCAGGGCGGGGAAACTAATGAAAAACTGTTTTTT. This translates into CASSLIQGGETNEKLFF.

By its share, this clone is large (0.1 to 1%). The gene calls are TRBV2 and TRBJ2-5, with a possible D match to TRBD1 (5 bases). Germline CDR1 reads SNHLY; CDR2 reads FYNNEI. The V gene lost 9 bases and the J gene lost 4 bases, with 12 bases spanning the gap. The CDR3 runs 12 residues. The CDR3 loop is CASTGERETQYF. The CDR3 nucleotides are TGTGCCAGTACAGGCGAAAGAGAGACCCAGTACTTC.

V is TRBV7-8 and J is TRBJ2-7; tentative D call: TRBD1 (5 bases). The length of the CDR3 is 12 residues. V was cut by 2 bases and J by 3 bases, with 5 bases left in between. In germline, CDR1 is SGHVS, CDR2 FQNEAQ. The CDR3 protein is CASSLQGYEQYF. Here the CDR3 DNA reads TGTGCCAGCAGCTTACAGGGCTACGAGCAGTACTTC.

V usage is TRBV20-1 and J usage is TRBJ2-5; tentatively, D is TRBD1 (5 bases). Trimming cost V 7 bases and J 0 bases, with 6 bases left between them. CDR1 DFQATT and CDR2 SNEGSKA come from the germline V gene (reference sequence). The CDR3 length is 11 residues. CDR3 region: CSGQNQETQYF. Written as DNA, the CDR3 is TGCAGTGGACAGAACCAAGAGACCCAGTACTTC.

V is TRBV10-2 and J is TRBJ2-2, with 9 bases that match TRBD2. After removal of 2 bases from V and 5 bases from J, the junction contained 6 bases not matched to a gene. In germline, CDR1 is WSHSY, CDR2 SAAADI. The CDR3 totals 16 residues. Here the CDR3 reads CASSEPAGGRTGELFF. DNA for the CDR3: TGCGCCAGCAGTGAGCCTGCGGGAGGGCGAACCGGGGAGCTGTTTTTT.

This clone was seen a handful of times. The chain is built from TRBV15 and TRBJ1-2; possible D gene TRBD1, 5 bases. CDR3 length: 15 residues. Trimming cost V 1 base and J 5 bases, with 14 bases left between them. CDR1 and CDR2 (germline): LNHNV, YYDKDF (reference sequence). Here the CDR3 DNA reads TGTGCCACCAGCAGAGGGCGGGGAGGGGAGTATGGCTACACCTTC. This sequence encodes CATSRGRGGEYGYTF.

This clone was detected a few times. The chain uses TRBV4-1 and TRBJ2-7; 11 bases match TRBD2. Germline assignment: CDR1 MGHRA and CDR2 YSYEKL. The V and J ends lost 0 bases and 3 bases, in that order; junction bases with no gene match: 4. This CDR3 is built from 16 residues. The CDR3 coding sequence is TGCGCCAGCAGCCAAGATAGGACTAGCGGGTTCTACGAGCAGTACTTC. It is translated as CASSQDRTSGFYEQYF.

This chain links TRBV5-1 with TRBJ1-1; maybe TRBD1 (5 bases). Trimming left V 1 base short and J 0 bases short, with 7 bases between. The germline CDR1 and CDR2 sequences are SGHRS and YFSETQ. The CDR3 totals 14 residues. The CDR3: CASSLQGVNTEAFF. The DNA of the CDR3 is TGCGCCAGCAGCTTGCAGGGTGTGAACACTGAAGCTTTCTTT.

V and J are TRBV7-9 and TRBJ1-5, with TRBD1 matching over 8 bases. CDR1 and CDR2 (germline): SEHNR, FQNEAQ (reference sequence). CDR3 length: 16 residues. V was pared by 5 bases and J by 3 bases, with 9 bases of the junction left unmatched. As DNA, the CDR3 is TGTGCCAGCAGCAATACAGGGGGTGGAATCAATCAGCCCCAGCATTTT. Its protein is CASSNTGGGINQPQHF.

This sequence joins TRBV19 and TRBJ2-2, with 9 positions matching TRBD1. The CDR3 runs to 13 residues. V lost 6 bases and J lost 6; bases outside the gene matches: 2. CDR1 is LNHDA and CDR2 is SQIVND in the germline V gene (reference sequence). DNA for the CDR3: TGTGCCAGTAGCAGACAGGGGGCCGGGGAGCTGTTTTTT. This codes for CASSRQGAGELFF.

The J gene is TRBJ2-3, the V gene TRBV5-4; TRBD2 matches at 7 bases. This CDR3 comprises 14 residues. The V and J ends lost 3 bases and 4 bases, in that order; junction bases with no gene match: 5. The germline V gene encodes CDR1 SGHNT and CDR2 YYREEE (reference sequence). The CDR3 is CASSSPRGADTQYF. CDR3 DNA: TGTGCCAGCAGCTCCCCCCGGGGGGCAGATACGCAGTATTTT.

This sequence joins TRBV18 and TRBJ2-3; D unclear. Between the trimmed V and J ends, which lost 2 bases and 0 bases, there was a span of 6 bases. Germline CDR1 and CDR2: KGHSH and LQKENI. The CDR3 is 14 residues long. CDR3 DNA: TGTGCCAGCTCACCAACCTCTAGCACAGATACGCAGTATTTT. Protein product: CASSPTSSTDTQYF. Combining the CDR3 with reference TRBV18 and TRBJ2-3 gives the whole variable domain NAGVMQNPRHLVRRRGQEARLRCSPMKGHSHVYWYRQLPEEGLKFMVYLQKENIIDESGMPKERFSAEFPKEGPSILRIQQVVRGDSAAYFCASSPTSSTDTQYFGPGTRLTVL.

The chain combines TRBV7-3 with TRBJ2-3; possibly TRBD2 for D (6 bases). The V and J ends lost 5 bases and 5 bases respectively, with 20 bases between them. CDR3 length: 16 amino acids. CDR1 SGHTA and CDR2 FQGTGA come from the germline V gene. The CDR3 reads CASSRGSAGSGDTQYF. As DNA, the CDR3 is TGTGCCAGCAGCAGAGGGTCGGCGGGATCGGGAGATACGCAGTATTTT.

This clone has a handful of counts. DNA for the CDR3: TGCGCCAGCAGCCAAGAATCGGTGACAGGTGAGGGGGGACGGTGGCCCTACGAGCAGTACTTC. Translation: CASSQESVTGEGGRWPYEQYF. The chain has TRBV4-1 and TRBJ2-7; D is perhaps TRBD1 or TRBD2 (6 bases each). CDR3 length equals 21 residues. With 0 bases removed from V and 2 bases from J, the gap between germline ends came to 29 bases. From germline, CDR1 is MGHRA and CDR2 YSYEKL.

The rearrangement uses TRBV6-1 and TRBJ1-3, with D tentatively TRBD1 (5 bases). With 1 base removed from V and 5 bases from J, the gap between germline ends came to 27 bases. This CDR3 is built from 20 residues. CDR1 MNHNS and CDR2 SASEGT come from the germline V gene. CDR3 nucleotide sequence: TGTGCCAGCAGTGAAGGAGAACGGGGGGTCTTCTCCAAACTAAGAAACACCATATATTTT. Protein product: CASSEGERGVFSKLRNTIYF.

The genes are TRBV4-2 and TRBJ2-3; D tentatively fits TRBD1 or TRBD2 (5 bases each). The CDR3 is 17 amino acids. The V gene lost 5 bases and the J gene lost 8 bases, with 26 bases spanning the gap. Germline lookup yields CDR1 LGHNA and CDR2 YNFKEQ. CDR3 coding DNA: TGTGCCAGCAGCTTGTTCGGGGCAGAGGACATTTTGGGTACGCAGTATTTT. Its translation: CASSLFGAEDILGTQYF.

The V call is TRBV6-4, the J call TRBJ2-1, with TRBD2 identical over 13 bases. The CDR3 consists of 15 residues. Trimming removed 3 bases from V and 5 bases from J; junction bases left unmatched: 1. CDR1 and CDR2 (germline): MRHNA, SNTAGT. The CDR3 here is CASSELAGGNNEQFF. CDR3 nucleotide sequence: TGTGCCAGCAGTGAACTAGCGGGAGGGAACAATGAGCAGTTCTTC.

The V call is TRBV5-1, the J call TRBJ2-7, with no clear D. Trimming removed 5 bases at V and 1 base at J, with 10 bases between. CDR1 is SGHRS, CDR2 YFSETQ, per germline. The CDR3 contains 13 residues. The CDR3 region has the DNA TGCGCCAGCAGACAGAGCCTTTCCTACGAGCAGTACTTC. This encodes CASRQSLSYEQYF.

This clone has just one count. The chain employs TRBV7-3 and TRBJ2-5; 11 bases fit TRBD2. Germline assignment: CDR1 SGHTA and CDR2 FQGTGA. This CDR3 spans 17 amino acids. Losses at the gene ends were 4 bases for V and 7 bases for J; bases not matched to a gene: 14. For the CDR3, the DNA is TGTGCCAGCAGCTCCGATTCCGGGACTAGCGGCTTTCGGACCCAGTACTTC. Its translation is CASSSDSGTSGFRTQYF.

This clone was recorded a few times. The chain combines TRBV15 with TRBJ2-4; D not resolved. Germline CDR1 is LNHNV and CDR2 is YYDKDF (reference sequence). There are 14 residues in the CDR3. V shed 3 bases and J shed 0 bases, with 6 bases lying between them. CDR3 nucleotides: TGTGCCACCAGCAGCTGGTTAGCCAAAAACATTCAGTACTTC. Its protein is CATSSWLAKNIQYF.

The chain combines TRBV5-4 with TRBJ2-3; 16 nucleotides agree with TRBD2. Germline CDR1 SGHNT, CDR2 YYREEE (reference sequence). The CDR3 totals 17 residues. The junction had 8 bases not matched to a gene; V was cut back by 5 bases and J by 5 bases. DNA of the CDR3: TGTGCCAGCAGGTCCGGGACTAGCGGGAGGGCCCTAGATACGCAGTATTTT. Translated: CASRSGTSGRALDTQYF.

The V gene is TRBV6-5, the J gene TRBJ2-5; D ambiguous. Looked up from germline, CDR1 is MNHEY and CDR2 is SVGAGI. The CDR3 runs 13 residues. Between the trimmed V and J ends, which lost 0 bases and 4 bases, there was a span of 6 bases. The CDR3 bases are TGTGCCAGCAGTTACTCGCTCGGAGAGACCCAGTACTTC. It yields the protein CASSYSLGETQYF.

The chain recombines TRBV25-1 with TRBJ2-2, with 9 nucleotides matching TRBD1. Germline CDR1 and CDR2: MGHDK and SYGVNS. The CDR3 contains 14 residues. V dropped 4 bases and J dropped 3; count of bases not matched to a gene: 0. CDR3 sequence: CASSGTGDTGELFF. The CDR3 nucleotides are TGTGCCAGCAGTGGGACAGGGGACACCGGGGAGCTGTTTTTT.

The V and J genes are TRBV9 and TRBJ2-1; the D gene is possibly TRBD2 (6 bases). The CDR3 covers 12 residues. Trimming shortened V by 2 bases and J by 14 bases, and 14 bases separated the two germline ends. Per germline, CDR1 SGDLS and CDR2 YYNGEE. The CDR3 bases are TGTGCCAGCAGCGTGGGGACGGCGGGAAAGTTCTTC. Translated, it gives CASSVGTAGKFF.